A single sample is the source of the 5 T cell receptor beta chains below, sequenced in a study of blood T cell repertoires in COVID-19. Clones were sequenced by immunoSEQ multiplex PCR, and TCRdb holds only the in-frame ones, with some missing. Of 300,000 to 450,000 clones in the sample, around 87% were seen once. Sequenced: peripheral blood. These receptors all come from a woman aged 55 to 70 with COVID-19, enrolled during active disease.

This clone was recorded a few times. The V gene is TRBV5-8, the J gene TRBJ1-5; D ambiguous. CDR1 is SGHTS, CDR2 YDEGEE, per germline. The CDR3 loop spans 15 amino acids. The V and J ends lost 4 bases and 3 bases respectively, with 14 bases between them. The CDR3 loop reads CASSRAGLVNQPQHF. CDR3 coding DNA: TGTGCCAGCAGCAGAGCTGGGCTGGTCAATCAGCCCCAGCATTTT.

The chain links TRBV3-1 (or the pseudogene TRBV3-2) to TRBJ2-7, with 14 bases lining up with TRBD2. CDR3 length: 17 residues. Germline-derived CDR1 and CDR2 are LGHDT and YNNKEL (reference sequence). The J segment lost 6 bases and the V segment lost 6 bases, leaving 13 bases of the junction unmatched. CDR3 sequence reads: CASSRRLGLAGAREQYF. The CDR3 DNA is TGTGCCAGCAGTCGTAGGTTGGGACTAGCGGGGGCTCGCGAGCAGTACTTC.

This rearrangement joins TRBV5-1 to TRBJ2-7; D might be TRBD2 (6 bases). CDR3 size: 15 residues. Trimming shortened V by 0 bases and J by 3 bases, and 13 bases separated the two germline ends. The V gene's germline CDR1 is SGHRS and CDR2 YFSETQ. The CDR3 nucleotides read TGCGCCAGCAGCTTGGGGACTACCCCCTACTACGAGCAGTACTTC. This translates into CASSLGTTPYYEQYF.

The CDR3 is CASSYPQATEAFF. CDR3 in DNA: TGTGCCAGCAGTTACCCACAGGCCACTGAAGCTTTCTTT. The chain carries TRBV6-5 and TRBJ1-1; the D gene is possibly TRBD1 (5 bases). The germline CDR1 and CDR2 sequences are MNHEY and SVGAGI. The CDR3 loop spans 13 amino acids. Trimming removed 2 bases from V and 4 bases from J, with 8 bases in between.

This clone was seen a handful of times. The chain joins TRBV18 to TRBJ2-1, with TRBD2 identical over 10 bases. Germline CDR1 is KGHSH and CDR2 is LQKENI. The CDR3 totals 18 residues. V lost 2 bases, J lost 1 base, and 8 bases stayed unmatched. The DNA for the CDR3 is TGTGCCAGCTCACCAACCGGGTTAGCGGGGGGTTCCTACAATGAGCAGTTCTTC. Amino acids: CASSPTGLAGGSYNEQFF.